This entry lists 27 T cell receptor beta chains sequenced from one sample in a study of blood T cells in healthy people across ages. Primed by a sample-barcoded 5' primer and a J-beta primer mix, a second PCR proceeded for roughly 6 to 12 cycles. TCRdb passed the 5' RACE reads through MiXCR, listing each CDR3 protein once. The sample holds about 1.6 million distinct CDR3 sequences; 30% to 35% are singletons and the top ten take approximately 10%. Sequences were obtained from blood. Every receptor here comes from a woman aged 25-40 years in good health.

As to this clonotype: This may be a read error, as it is one base from a much larger clone. This CDR3 is CASSDGGGMWETQYF. CDR3 sequence (DNA): TGTGCCAGCAGTGACGGAGGGGGCATGTGGGAGACCCAGTACTTC. The V call is TRBV6-1, the J call TRBJ2-7; possibly TRBD1 for D (7 bases). Gene TRBJ2-5 matches the end of the DNA better, so the J call may be wrong. The CDR3 is 15 amino acids. Germline assignment: CDR1 MNHNS and CDR2 SASEGT.

This clonotype has ten or more counts. This chain connects TRBV7-9 to TRBJ2-7, with a weak D call TRBD2 (6 bases). V lost 5 bases and J 6 bases, leaving 14 bases between the germline ends. Germline V gene sequence: CDR1 SEHNR, CDR2 FQNEAQ (reference sequence). This CDR3 region has 13 residues. Here the CDR3 DNA reads TGTGCCAGCAGCCCCTCGGGAGTTTCCGAGCAGTACTTC. This sequence encodes CASSPSGVSEQYF.

The chain joins TRBV3-1 to TRBJ1-5; TRBD1 aligns across 10 bases. The CDR3 totals 14 residues. Unmatched junction bases numbered 3, after V lost 3 bases and J lost 7 bases. The germline CDR1 and CDR2 sequences are LGHDT and YNNKEL (reference sequence). The CDR3 sequence: CASSQTGGWQPQHF. The CDR3 DNA reads as TGTGCCAGCAGCCAGACAGGGGGCTGGCAGCCCCAGCATTTT. Variable domain in full (rest from reference TRBV3-1 and TRBJ1-5): DTAVSQTPKYLVTQMGNDKSIKCEQNLGHDTMYWYKQDSKKFLKIMFSYNNKELIINETVPNRFSPKSPDKAHLNLHINSLELGDSAVYFCASSQTGGWQPQHFGDGTRLSIL.

This clonotype was observed a few times. The V call is TRBV6-2 or TRBV6-3, the J call TRBJ1-6; D ambiguous. This CDR3 contains 13 residues. Germline-derived CDR1 and CDR2 are MNHEY and SVGEGT. V lost 6 bases and J 5 bases, leaving 8 bases between the germline ends. The CDR3 DNA reads TGTGCCAGCAGCCCCCTGCATAATTCACCCCTCCACTTT. It is translated as CASSPLHNSPLHF.

This clonotype has more than one count but fewer than ten. The rearrangement links TRBV4-1 to TRBJ2-7, with D unresolved. Germline CDR1 and CDR2: MGHRA and YSYEKL. The CDR3 sequence is 14 residues long. Deletions cut 1 base from V and 0 bases from J, with 7 bases between. CDR3 bases: TGCGCCAGCAGCCAAGCGGTAGACTCCTACGAGCAGTACTTC. Amino acids: CASSQAVDSYEQYF.

Here the CDR3 DNA reads TGTGCCAGCAGTGAATCGGCAGGGCTGAATGAAAAACTGTTTTTT. Translated: CASSESAGLNEKLFF. The rearrangement links TRBV25-1 to TRBJ1-4; a weak D match, TRBD1 (5 bases). The CDR3 has 15 amino acids. Germline CDR1 is MGHDK and CDR2 is SYGVNS. V was shortened by 1 base and J by 5 bases, with 11 bases between the two germline ends. Full variable domain (remainder filled in from reference TRBV25-1 and TRBJ1-4): EADIYQTPRYLVIGTGKKITLECSQTMGHDKMYWYQQDPGMELHLIHYSYGVNSTEKGDLSSESTVSRIRTEHFPLTLESARPSHTSQYLCASSESAGLNEKLFFGSGTQLSVL.

V usage is TRBV9 and J usage is TRBJ2-5; D gene unclear. Germline CDR1 SGDLS, CDR2 YYNGEE. The V gene lost 2 bases and the J gene lost 2 bases, with 13 bases spanning the gap. The CDR3 has 15 residues. The DNA for the CDR3 is TGTGCCAGCAGCGTCTGGGGAAGGCAACAAGAGACCCAGTACTTC. Translating gives CASSVWGRQQETQYF.

The chain uses TRBV9 and TRBJ2-3; D gene uncertain. The CDR3 length is 17 residues. Between the trimmed V and J ends, which lost 4 bases and 0 bases, there was a span of 18 bases. Germline V gene data show CDR1 as SGDLS and CDR2 as YYNGEE. This chain's CDR3 is CASSSRMAAASTDTQYF. The CDR3 DNA is TGTGCCAGCAGCTCGAGAATGGCGGCGGCGAGCACAGATACGCAGTATTTT.

This clonotype was observed a handful of times. The genes are TRBV7-9 and TRBJ2-1; D is possibly TRBD1 (6 bases). Per germline, CDR1 SEHNR and CDR2 FQNEAQ (reference sequence). Trimming took 3 bases from V and 6 from J, leaving 18 bases between them. CDR3 length equals 16 residues. The DNA of the CDR3 is TGTGCCAGCAGCTTCTGGGGGACACCTATCCCCAATGAGCAGTTCTTC. This gives the protein CASSFWGTPIPNEQFF.

This clonotype was detected a few times. The chain combines TRBV10-3 with TRBJ1-2; perhaps TRBD1 as D (5 bases). Trimming pared 5 bases from V and 8 bases from J, leaving 12 bases between. Germline V gene sequence: CDR1 ENHRY, CDR2 SYGVKD. This CDR3 is 12 amino acids long. The CDR3 DNA reads TGTGCCATCAGTTCCACCGGGGGAGGCTACACCTTC. As protein: CAISSTGGGYTF.

The rearrangement links TRBV12-3 or TRBV12-4 to TRBJ2-5; 9 bases map to TRBD1. The assigned J gene may be wrong: the sequence end matches TRBJ2-7 better. The CDR3 is 14 residues long. The CDR3 nucleotides are TGTGCCAGCAGGCGGACAGGGGTCCGCCACGAGCAGTACTTC. It yields the protein CASRRTGVRHEQYF.

Written as DNA, the CDR3 is TGCGCCAGCAGCCCGCACAGGGGGATCGACGAGCAGTACTTC. Protein sequence: CASSPHRGIDEQYF. The J gene is TRBJ2-7, the V gene TRBV4-1; TRBD1 matches at 8 bases. V dropped 4 bases and J dropped 5; count of bases not matched to a gene: 7. The CDR3 is 14 residues long. CDR1 and CDR2 (germline): MGHRA, YSYEKL.

This clonotype was seen a few times. This sequence joins TRBV9 and TRBJ1-2, with D possibly TRBD1 on 6 matching bases. Trimming stripped 3 bases from V and 2 bases from J, with 14 bases between. This CDR3 spans 15 amino acids. Germline V gene lookup returns CDR1 SGDLS and CDR2 YYNGEE. The CDR3 loop reads CASSAEGGGNYGYTF. As DNA, the CDR3 is TGTGCCAGCAGCGCCGAGGGAGGGGGGAACTATGGCTACACCTTC. Combining the CDR3 with reference TRBV9 and TRBJ1-2 gives the whole variable domain DSGVTQTPKHLITATGQRVTLRCSPRSGDLSVYWYQQSLDQGLQFLIQYYNGEERAKGNILERFSAQQFPDLHSELNLSSLELGDSALYFCASSAEGGGNYGYTFGSGTRLTVV.

CDR3 nucleotides: TGTGCCAGCAGCGTAGCGGGGGCGGGCAAGAACACTGAAGCTTTCTTT. This sequence encodes CASSVAGAGKNTEAFF. The rearrangement links TRBV9 to TRBJ1-1; possibly TRBD1 for D (6 bases). Trimming cost V 0 bases and J 1 base, with 13 bases left between them. CDR3 length equals 16 residues. The V gene's germline CDR1 is SGDLS and CDR2 YYNGEE.

The CDR3 is CASSQGFFRGSPYNEQFF. CDR3 coding DNA: TGCGCCAGCAGCCAAGGATTTTTTCGCGGGAGTCCCTACAATGAGCAGTTCTTC. The chain uses TRBV4-1 and TRBJ2-1; 7 bases align to TRBD2. Per the germline V gene, CDR1 is MGHRA and CDR2 is YSYEKL. J lost 2 bases, V lost 1 base, and 11 bases had no gene match. The CDR3 extends over 18 amino acids.

This clonotype has a handful of counts. V usage is TRBV4-1 and J usage is TRBJ2-7; 7 positions agree with TRBD1. With V trimmed by 2 bases and J by 6 bases, 10 bases remained unmatched. This CDR3 is 15 amino acids long. The germline V gene has CDR1 MGHRA and CDR2 YSYEKL. The CDR3 region has the DNA TGCGCCAGCAGCCAACCCTGGACAGGCGGAATCGAGCAGTACTTC. Amino acid sequence: CASSQPWTGGIEQYF.

In its sample, this clonotype was seen many times. The CDR3 sequence: CSVEVLGGLIVQYF. The DNA of the CDR3 is TGCAGCGTTGAAGTCCTGGGGGGGCTGATAGTGCAGTACTTC. V is TRBV29-1 and J is TRBJ2-7; D perhaps matches TRBD2 (7 bases). Germline CDR1 reads SQVTM; CDR2 reads ANQGSEA. The V end was cut by 1 base, the J end by 9 bases, with 19 bases between. The CDR3 is 14 residues long.

As for this clonotype: One junction end does not reproduce the germline sequence, and a read error may be involved. The chain is built from TRBV30 and TRBJ1-2, with D hard to call. CDR1 and CDR2 (germline): GTSNPN, SVGIG (reference sequence). The CDR3 spans 13 residues. This CDR3 is CAWSVNSNYGCTF. CDR3 nucleotides: TGTGCCTGGAGTGTAAACAGTAACTATGGCTGCACCTTC. Looking up the rest from reference TRBV30 and TRBJ1-2 gives the full variable domain: SQTIHQWPATLVQPVGSPLSLECTVEGTSNPNLYWYRQAAGRGLQLLFYSVGIGQISSEVPQNLSASRPQDRQFILSSKKLLLSDSGFYLCAWSVNSNYGCTFGSGTRLTVV.

The table lists this clonotype with a few counts. The gene calls are TRBV28 and TRBJ2-7; D is unclear. V lost 4 bases to trimming and J lost 7 bases, with 17 bases between them. The germline V gene has CDR1 MDHEN and CDR2 SYDVKM. The CDR3 loop spans 14 amino acids. CDR3 bases: TGTGCCAGCAGTTCCCCGTTATGGTCGAGAGAGCAGTACTTC. Translating gives CASSSPLWSREQYF.

The CDR3: CASSQSGTGPGYGYTF. In nucleotides, the CDR3 is TGTGCCAGCAGCCAATCCGGGACAGGGCCCGGGTATGGCTACACCTTC. The rearrangement uses TRBV3-1 and TRBJ1-2; 9 nucleotides match TRBD1. Germline V gene sequence: CDR1 LGHDT, CDR2 YNNKEL (reference sequence). After removal of 2 bases from V and 5 bases from J, the junction contained 9 bases not matched to a gene. The CDR3 has 16 amino acids.

This chain connects TRBV4-1 to TRBJ2-5; unclear D gene. In germline, CDR1 is MGHRA, CDR2 YSYEKL. V shed 0 bases and J shed 2 bases, with 10 bases lying between them. CDR3 length equals 15 residues. CDR3: CASSQDLHWQETQYF. CDR3 DNA sequence: TGCGCCAGCAGCCAAGATCTCCACTGGCAAGAGACCCAGTACTTC.

V gene TRBV20-1 combines with J gene TRBJ2-7; possibly TRBD2 for D (6 bases). The V end lost 0 bases, the J end lost 6 bases, and 18 bases lay between the germline ends. Germline V gene sequence: CDR1 DFQATT, CDR2 SNEGSKA (reference sequence). This CDR3 spans 15 amino acids. The CDR3 bases are TGCAGTGCTAGAGATCGAGTATCGGGAGCTCCCGAGCAGTACTTC. It is translated as CSARDRVSGAPEQYF.

The chain employs TRBV5-1 and TRBJ2-4; 9 bases line up with TRBD1. Germline V CDR1 and CDR2: SGHRS, YFSETQ. The V segment lost 8 bases and the J segment 10 bases; nucleotides outside the gene matches: 22. The CDR3 runs 17 residues. This chain's CDR3 is CARLPQTGQGMLGIQYF. CDR3 nucleotides: TGCGCCAGGCTTCCCCAAACGGGACAGGGCATGTTGGGGATTCAGTACTTC.

The gene calls are TRBV6-1 and TRBJ2-3, with D tentatively TRBD2 (5 bases). Trimming removed 3 bases from V and 2 bases from J, with 15 bases in between. This CDR3 spans 16 amino acids. Germline CDR1 and CDR2: MNHNS and SASEGT. This CDR3 is CASSDPAVAITDTQYF. The CDR3 DNA is TGTGCCAGCAGTGACCCGGCGGTAGCGATCACAGATACGCAGTATTTT.

The chain recombines TRBV15 with TRBJ2-7; 7 nucleotides line up with TRBD1. Trimming at V came to 3 bases and at J to 0 bases, leaving 8 bases not matched to a gene. Germline CDR1 and CDR2: LNHNV and YYDKDF (reference sequence). This CDR3 is 16 amino acids long. CDR3 sequence: CATSRARGTASYEQYF. CDR3 bases: TGTGCCACCAGCAGGGCGAGAGGGACAGCCTCCTACGAGCAGTACTTC.

The sample holds a few counts of this clonotype. This rearrangement joins TRBV30 to TRBJ2-4, with 9 bases aligning to TRBD2. This CDR3 spans 13 amino acids. Trimming took 4 bases from V and 4 from J; bases not matched to a gene: 2. Germline CDR1 GTSNPN, CDR2 SVGIG (reference sequence). Here the CDR3 DNA reads TGTGCCTGGATGCTAGCGGGAAAAAACATTCAGTACTTC. As protein: CAWMLAGKNIQYF.

A few counts support this clonotype. V usage is TRBV3-1 and J usage is TRBJ1-2; the D gene is possibly TRBD1 (5 bases). Looked up from germline, CDR1 is LGHDT and CDR2 is YNNKEL (reference sequence). This CDR3 region has 16 residues. V was trimmed by 3 bases and J by 4 bases, leaving 18 bases between them. CDR3 nucleotides: TGTGCCAGCAGCCAGCAGGGACGGATGAATTCCTATGGCTACACCTTC. Its protein is CASSQQGRMNSYGYTF.